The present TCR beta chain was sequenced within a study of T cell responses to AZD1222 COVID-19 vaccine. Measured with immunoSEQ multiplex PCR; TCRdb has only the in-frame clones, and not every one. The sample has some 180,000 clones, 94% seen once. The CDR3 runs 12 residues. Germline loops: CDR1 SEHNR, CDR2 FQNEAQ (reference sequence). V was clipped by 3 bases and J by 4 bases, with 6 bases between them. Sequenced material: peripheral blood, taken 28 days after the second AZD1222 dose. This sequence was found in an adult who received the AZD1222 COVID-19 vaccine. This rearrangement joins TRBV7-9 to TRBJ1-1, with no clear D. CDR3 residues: CASSFWVTEAFF. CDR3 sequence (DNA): TGTGCCAGCAGCTTCTGGGTCACTGAAGCTTTCTTT. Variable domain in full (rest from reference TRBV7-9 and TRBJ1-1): DTGVSQNPRHKITKRGQNVTFRCDPISEHNRLYWYRQTLGQGPEFLTYFQNEAQLEKSRLLSDRFSAERPKGSFSTLEIQRTEQGDSAMYLCASSFWVTEAFFGQGTRLTVV.